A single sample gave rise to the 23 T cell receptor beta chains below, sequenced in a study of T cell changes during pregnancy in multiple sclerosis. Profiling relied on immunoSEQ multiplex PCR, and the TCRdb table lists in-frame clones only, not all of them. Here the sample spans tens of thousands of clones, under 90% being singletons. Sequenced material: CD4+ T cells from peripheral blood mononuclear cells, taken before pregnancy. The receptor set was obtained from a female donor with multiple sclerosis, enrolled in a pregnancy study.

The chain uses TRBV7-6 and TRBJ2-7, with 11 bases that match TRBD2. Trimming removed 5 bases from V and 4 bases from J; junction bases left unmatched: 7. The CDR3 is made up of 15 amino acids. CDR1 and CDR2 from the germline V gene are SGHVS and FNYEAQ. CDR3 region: CASSPNLAGGYEQYF. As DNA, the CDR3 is TGTGCCAGCAGCCCCAATCTAGCGGGAGGATACGAGCAGTACTTC.

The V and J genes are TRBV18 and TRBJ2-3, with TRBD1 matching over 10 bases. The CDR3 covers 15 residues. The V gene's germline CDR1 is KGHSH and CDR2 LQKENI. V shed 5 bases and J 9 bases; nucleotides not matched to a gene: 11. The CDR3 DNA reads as TGTGCCAGCTCATCTACCGGGACAGGGGTTGCGACGCAGTATTTT. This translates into CASSSTGTGVATQYF. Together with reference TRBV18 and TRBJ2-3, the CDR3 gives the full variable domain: NAGVMQNPRHLVRRRGQEARLRCSPMKGHSHVYWYRQLPEEGLKFMVYLQKENIIDESGMPKERFSAEFPKEGPSILRIQQVVRGDSAAYFCASSSTGTGVATQYFGPGTRLTVL.

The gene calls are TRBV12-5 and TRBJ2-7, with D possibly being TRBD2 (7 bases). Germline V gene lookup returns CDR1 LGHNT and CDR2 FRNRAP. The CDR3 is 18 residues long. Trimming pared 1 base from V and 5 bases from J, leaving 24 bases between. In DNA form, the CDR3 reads TGTGCTAGTGGTTTGGGAACTCTCCTCGGGGGGCTTTCGAACGAGCAGTACTTC. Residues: CASGLGTLLGGLSNEQYF.

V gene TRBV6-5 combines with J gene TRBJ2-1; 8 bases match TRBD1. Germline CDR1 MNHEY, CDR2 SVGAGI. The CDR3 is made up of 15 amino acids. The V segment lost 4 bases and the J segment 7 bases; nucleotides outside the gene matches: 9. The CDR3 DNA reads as TGTGCCAGCAGTTCGATAAGGACAGGGCGGAATGAGCAGTTCTTC. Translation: CASSSIRTGRNEQFF.

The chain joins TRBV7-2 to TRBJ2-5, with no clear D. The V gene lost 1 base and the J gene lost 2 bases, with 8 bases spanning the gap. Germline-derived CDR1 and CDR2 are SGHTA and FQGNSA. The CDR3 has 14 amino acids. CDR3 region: CASSLGGSQETQYF. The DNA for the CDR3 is TGTGCCAGCAGCTTAGGTGGCAGTCAAGAGACCCAGTACTTC.

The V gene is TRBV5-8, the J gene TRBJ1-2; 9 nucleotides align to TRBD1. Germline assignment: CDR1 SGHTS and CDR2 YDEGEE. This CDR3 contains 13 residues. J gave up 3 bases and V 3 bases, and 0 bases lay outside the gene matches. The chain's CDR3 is CASSWDRDYGYTF. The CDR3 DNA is TGTGCCAGCAGCTGGGACAGGGACTATGGCTACACCTTC.

The chain's CDR3 is CASSSGWGTGASEAFF. CDR3 nucleotides: TGTGCCAGCAGTTCAGGGTGGGGGACAGGGGCGTCTGAAGCTTTCTTT. V usage is TRBV27 and J usage is TRBJ1-1, with 10 bases lining up with TRBD1. With V trimmed by 4 bases and J by 6 bases, 11 bases remained unmatched. Germline V gene sequence: CDR1 MNHEY, CDR2 SMNVEV (reference sequence). CDR3 length equals 16 residues.

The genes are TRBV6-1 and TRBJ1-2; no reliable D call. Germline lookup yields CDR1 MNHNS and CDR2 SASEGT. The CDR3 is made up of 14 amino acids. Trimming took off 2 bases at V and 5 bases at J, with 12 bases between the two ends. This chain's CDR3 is CASSETAYSYGYTF. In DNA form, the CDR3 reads TGTGCCAGCAGTGAAACTGCATACTCTTATGGCTACACCTTC.

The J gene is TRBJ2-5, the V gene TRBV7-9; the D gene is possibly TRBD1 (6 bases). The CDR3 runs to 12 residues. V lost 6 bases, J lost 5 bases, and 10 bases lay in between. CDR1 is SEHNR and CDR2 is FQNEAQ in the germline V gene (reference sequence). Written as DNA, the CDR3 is TGTGCCAGCAGATCAGGGGTCGAGACCCAGTACTTC. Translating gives CASRSGVETQYF.

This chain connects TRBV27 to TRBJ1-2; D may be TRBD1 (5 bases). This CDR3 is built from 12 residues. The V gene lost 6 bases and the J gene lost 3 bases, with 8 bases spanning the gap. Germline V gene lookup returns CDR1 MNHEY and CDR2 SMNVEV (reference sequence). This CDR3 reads CASRTVDYGYTF. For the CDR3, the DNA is TGTGCCAGCAGGACAGTAGACTATGGCTACACCTTC.

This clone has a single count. CDR3 in DNA: TGCAGCGTTGGGCAGGAAGAGACCCAGTACTTC. Residues: CSVGQEETQYF. The chain is built from TRBV29-1 and TRBJ2-5, with D unclear. The V gene lost 4 bases and the J gene lost 3 bases, with 6 bases spanning the gap. Germline assignment: CDR1 SQVTM and CDR2 ANQGSEA. The CDR3 is 11 residues long.

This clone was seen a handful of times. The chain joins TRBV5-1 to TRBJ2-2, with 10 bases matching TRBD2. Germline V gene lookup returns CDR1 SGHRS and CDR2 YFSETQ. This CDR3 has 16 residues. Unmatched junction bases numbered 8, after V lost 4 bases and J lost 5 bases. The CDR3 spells CASSDLAGASTGELFF. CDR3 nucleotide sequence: TGCGCCAGCAGCGATCTAGCGGGAGCGTCGACCGGGGAGCTGTTTTTT.

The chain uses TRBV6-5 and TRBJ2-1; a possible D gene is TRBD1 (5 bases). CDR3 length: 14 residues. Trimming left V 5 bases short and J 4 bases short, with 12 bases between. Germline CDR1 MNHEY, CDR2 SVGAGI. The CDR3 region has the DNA TGTGCCAGCAGTAAGGGGCAAGCTTACAATGAGCAGTTCTTC. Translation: CASSKGQAYNEQFF.

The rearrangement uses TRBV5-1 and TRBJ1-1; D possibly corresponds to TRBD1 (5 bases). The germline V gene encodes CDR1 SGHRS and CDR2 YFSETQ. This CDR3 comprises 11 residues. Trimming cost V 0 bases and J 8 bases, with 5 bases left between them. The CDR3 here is CASSLAGEAFF. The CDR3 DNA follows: TGCGCCAGCAGCTTGGCAGGGGAAGCTTTCTTT. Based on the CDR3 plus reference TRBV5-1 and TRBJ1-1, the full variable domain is KAGVTQTPRYLIKTRGQQVTLSCSPISGHRSVSWYQQTPGQGLQFLFEYFSETQRNKGNFPGRFSGRQFSNSRSEMNVSTLELGDSALYLCASSLAGEAFFGQGTRLTVV.

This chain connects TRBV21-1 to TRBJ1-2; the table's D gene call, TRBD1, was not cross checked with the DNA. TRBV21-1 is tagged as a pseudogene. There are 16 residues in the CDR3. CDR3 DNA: TGTGCCAGCAGCGCAAGACGGACAGGGGGCGATAATGGCTACACCTTC. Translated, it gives CASSARRTGGDNGYTF.

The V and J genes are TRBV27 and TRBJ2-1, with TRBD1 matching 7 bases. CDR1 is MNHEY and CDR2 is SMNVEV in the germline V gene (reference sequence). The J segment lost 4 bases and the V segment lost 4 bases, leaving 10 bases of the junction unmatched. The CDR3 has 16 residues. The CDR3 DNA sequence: TGTGCCAGCAGTTCGACAGGGTTACCTCGATACAATGAGCAGTTCTTC. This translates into CASSSTGLPRYNEQFF.

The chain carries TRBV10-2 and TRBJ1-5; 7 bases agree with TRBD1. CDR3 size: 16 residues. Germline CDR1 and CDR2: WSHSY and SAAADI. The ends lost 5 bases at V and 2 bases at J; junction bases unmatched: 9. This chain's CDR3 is CASSQFTGTGNQPQHF. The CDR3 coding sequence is TGCGCCAGCAGTCAATTTACCGGGACAGGCAATCAGCCCCAGCATTTT.

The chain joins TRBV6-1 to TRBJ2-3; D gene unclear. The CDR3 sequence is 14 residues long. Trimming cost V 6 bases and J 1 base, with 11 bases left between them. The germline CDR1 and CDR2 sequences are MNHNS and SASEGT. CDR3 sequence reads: CASRQLIGTDTQYF. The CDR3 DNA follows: TGTGCCAGCAGGCAACTTATCGGCACAGATACGCAGTATTTT.

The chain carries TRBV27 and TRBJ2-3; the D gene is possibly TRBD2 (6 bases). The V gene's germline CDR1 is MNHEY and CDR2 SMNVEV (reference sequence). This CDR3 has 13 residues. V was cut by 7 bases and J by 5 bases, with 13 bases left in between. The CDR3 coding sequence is TGTGCCAGCAATTCAGTCGGGGGAGATACGCAGTATTTT. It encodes CASNSVGGDTQYF.

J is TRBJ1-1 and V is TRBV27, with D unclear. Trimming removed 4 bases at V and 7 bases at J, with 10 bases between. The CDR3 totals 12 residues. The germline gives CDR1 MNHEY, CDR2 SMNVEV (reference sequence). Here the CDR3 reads CASSYLDGEAFF. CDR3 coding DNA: TGTGCCAGCAGTTACCTAGACGGTGAAGCTTTCTTT.

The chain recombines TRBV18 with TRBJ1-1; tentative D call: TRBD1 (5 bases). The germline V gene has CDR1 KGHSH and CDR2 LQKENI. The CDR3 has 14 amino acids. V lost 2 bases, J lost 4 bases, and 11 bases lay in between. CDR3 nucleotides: TGTGCCAGCTCACCATCGTCCAGGGTCACTGAAGCTTTCTTT. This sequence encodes CASSPSSRVTEAFF.

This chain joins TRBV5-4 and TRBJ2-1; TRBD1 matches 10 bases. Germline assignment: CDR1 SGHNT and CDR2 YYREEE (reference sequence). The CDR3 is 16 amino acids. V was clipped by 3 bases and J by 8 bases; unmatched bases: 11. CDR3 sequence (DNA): TGTGCCAGCAGCTGGCCTCCGGGACAGGGGACCGATGAGCAGTTCTTC. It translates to CASSWPPGQGTDEQFF.

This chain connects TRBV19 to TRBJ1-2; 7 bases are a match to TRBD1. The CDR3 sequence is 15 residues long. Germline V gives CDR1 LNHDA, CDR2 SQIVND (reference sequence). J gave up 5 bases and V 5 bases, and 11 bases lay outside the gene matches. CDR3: CASSETRDRVYGYTF. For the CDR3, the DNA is TGTGCCAGTAGTGAAACCCGGGACAGAGTTTATGGCTACACCTTC.